This TCR beta chain was recorded in a study of STAT3 mutations in large granular lymphocyte leukemia. The study's findings and limits: In T-cell large granular lymphocyte leukemia, about half of patients showed multiple immunodominant subclonotypes.

Of note for this clone: Its specificity is unknown.

The CDR3 length is 15 residues. With 3 bases removed from V and 3 bases from J, the gap between germline ends came to 18 bases. Germline V gene data show CDR1 as GTSNPN and CDR2 as SVGIG (reference sequence). The data were produced by immunoSEQ multiplex PCR, yet TCRdb's version contains in-frame clones alone and is incomplete. The sample has 1,500 to 2,500 clones, under 80% seen once. This TCR was recovered from a man aged 55-75 years with T-cell large granular lymphocyte leukemia. Some clones in this sample may be carry-over from other donors' samples. The chain is built from TRBV30 and TRBJ2-7, with a tentative D call TRBD2 (5 bases). The sequenced sample was peripheral blood mononuclear cells. DNA for the CDR3: TGTGCCTGGAGCCGCCCCCCTCGGGGTATCTACGAGCAGTACTTC. Protein: CAWSRPPRGIYEQYF.